This T cell receptor (beta chain) stems from a study of siplizumab effects on memory and regulatory T cells. About this clone itself: What it binds is not known.

Around 100,000 TCR templates per sample were assayed. Some clones are missing from TCRdb's copy, which holds only in-frame ones; the method was immunoSEQ multiplex PCR. This table has some 81,000 clones, approximately 95% appearing once. Study-wide points: Unstimulated subsets accounted for the mapping of only a minor share of the clones that were alloreactive. Proof of suppressive function in proliferating Tregs from siplizumab cultures was not established.

Germline assignment: CDR1 SGHRS and CDR2 YFSETQ. The length of the CDR3 is 15 residues. The chain links TRBV5-1 to TRBJ2-5, with D unresolved. The DNA matches TRBJ2-7 better at its end, which makes the J call doubtful. Sequencing was carried out using CD8+ T cells sorted from blood. The receptor comes from a human donor in good health. DNA for the CDR3: TGCGCCAGCAGCTCGGTGGACCCCGCCGAATACGAGCAGTACTTC. This codes for CASSSVDPAEYEQYF.